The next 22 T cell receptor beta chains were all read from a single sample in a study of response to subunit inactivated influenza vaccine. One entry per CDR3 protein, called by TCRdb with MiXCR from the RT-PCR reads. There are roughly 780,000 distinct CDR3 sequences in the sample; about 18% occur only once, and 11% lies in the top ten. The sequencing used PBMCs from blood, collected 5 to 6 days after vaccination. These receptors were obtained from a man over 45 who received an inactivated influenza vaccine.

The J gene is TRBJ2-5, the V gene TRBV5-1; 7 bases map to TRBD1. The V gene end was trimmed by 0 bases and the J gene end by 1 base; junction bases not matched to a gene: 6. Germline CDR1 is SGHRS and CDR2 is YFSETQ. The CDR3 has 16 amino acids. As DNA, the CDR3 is TGCGCCAGCAGCTTGGACAGGGGTAGCCGCCAAGAGACCCAGTACTTC. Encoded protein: CASSLDRGSRQETQYF.

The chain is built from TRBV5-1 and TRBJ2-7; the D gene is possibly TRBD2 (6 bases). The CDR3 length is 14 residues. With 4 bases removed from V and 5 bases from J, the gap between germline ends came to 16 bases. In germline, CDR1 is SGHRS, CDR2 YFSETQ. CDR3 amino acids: CASSKGDFWDEQYF. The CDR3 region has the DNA TGCGCCAGCAGCAAAGGGGACTTCTGGGACGAGCAGTACTTC.

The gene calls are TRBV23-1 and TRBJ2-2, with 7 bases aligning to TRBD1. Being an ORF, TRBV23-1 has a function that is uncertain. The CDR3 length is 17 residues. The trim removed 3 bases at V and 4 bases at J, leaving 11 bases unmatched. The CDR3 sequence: CASSHHDREDTTGELFF. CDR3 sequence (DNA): TGCGCCAGCAGTCACCACGACAGGGAAGATACCACCGGGGAGCTGTTTTTT.

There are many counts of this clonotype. CDR3 in amino acids: CASSGTGNGNTIYF. The CDR3 nucleotides are TGTGCCAGCAGCGGGACAGGGAACGGAAACACCATATATTTT. The chain carries TRBV12-3 or TRBV12-4 and TRBJ1-3; 9 bases are shared with TRBD1. The CDR3 is 14 residues long. V lost 6 bases, J lost 4 bases, and 4 bases stayed unmatched.

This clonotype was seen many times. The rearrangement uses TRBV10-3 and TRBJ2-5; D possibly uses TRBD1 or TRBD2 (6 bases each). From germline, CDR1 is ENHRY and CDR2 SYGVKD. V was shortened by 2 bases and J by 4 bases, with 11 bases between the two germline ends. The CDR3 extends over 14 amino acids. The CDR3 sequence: CAISENGGPETQYF. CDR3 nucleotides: TGTGCCATCAGTGAGAATGGGGGGCCAGAGACCCAGTACTTC.

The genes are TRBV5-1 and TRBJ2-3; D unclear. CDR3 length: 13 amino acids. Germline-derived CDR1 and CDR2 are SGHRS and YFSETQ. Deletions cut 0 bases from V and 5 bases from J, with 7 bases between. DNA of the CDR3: TGCGCCAGCAGCTTGGTCCAGGTAGATACGCAGTATTTT. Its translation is CASSLVQVDTQYF.

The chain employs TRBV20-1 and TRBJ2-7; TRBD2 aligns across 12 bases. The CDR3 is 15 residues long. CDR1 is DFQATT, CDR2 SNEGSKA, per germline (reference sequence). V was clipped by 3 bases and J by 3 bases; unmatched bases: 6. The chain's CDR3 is CSARGMGLAGYEQYF. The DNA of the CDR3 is TGCAGTGCTAGGGGCATGGGACTAGCGGGCTACGAGCAGTACTTC.

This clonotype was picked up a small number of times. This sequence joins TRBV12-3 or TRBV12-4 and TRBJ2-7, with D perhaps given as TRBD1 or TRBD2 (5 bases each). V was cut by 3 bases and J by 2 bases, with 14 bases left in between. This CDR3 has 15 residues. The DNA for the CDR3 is TGTGCCAGCAGTTTTTATCCGGGGACCACCTACGAGCAGTACTTC. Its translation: CASSFYPGTTYEQYF.

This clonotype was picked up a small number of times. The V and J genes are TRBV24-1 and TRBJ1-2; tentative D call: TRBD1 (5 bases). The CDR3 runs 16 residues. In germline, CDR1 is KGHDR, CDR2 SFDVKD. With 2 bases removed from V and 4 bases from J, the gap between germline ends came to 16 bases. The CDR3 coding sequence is TGTGCCACCAGTGATTCAACCACAGGTTTGGGCTATGGCTACACCTTC. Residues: CATSDSTTGLGYGYTF.

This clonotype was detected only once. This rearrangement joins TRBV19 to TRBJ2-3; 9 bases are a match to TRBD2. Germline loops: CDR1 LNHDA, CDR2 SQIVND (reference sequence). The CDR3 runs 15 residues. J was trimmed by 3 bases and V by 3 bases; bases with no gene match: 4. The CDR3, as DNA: TGTGCCAGTAGTATGCGGGGGGGCCTGACAGATACGCAGTATTTT. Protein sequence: CASSMRGGLTDTQYF.

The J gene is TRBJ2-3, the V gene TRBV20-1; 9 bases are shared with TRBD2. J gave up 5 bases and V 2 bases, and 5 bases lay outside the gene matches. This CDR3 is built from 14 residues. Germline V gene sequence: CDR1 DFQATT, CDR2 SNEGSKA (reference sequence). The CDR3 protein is CSARRGRAGDTQYF. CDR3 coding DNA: TGCAGTGCTAGACGCGGGAGGGCCGGAGATACGCAGTATTTT.

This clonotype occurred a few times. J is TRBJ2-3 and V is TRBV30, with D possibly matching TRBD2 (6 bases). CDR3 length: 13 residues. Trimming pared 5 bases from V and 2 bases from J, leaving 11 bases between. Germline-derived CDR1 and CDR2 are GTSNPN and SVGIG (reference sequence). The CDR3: CAWRRRDTDTQYF. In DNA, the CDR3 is TGTGCCTGGCGTAGGCGGGACACAGATACGCAGTATTTT.

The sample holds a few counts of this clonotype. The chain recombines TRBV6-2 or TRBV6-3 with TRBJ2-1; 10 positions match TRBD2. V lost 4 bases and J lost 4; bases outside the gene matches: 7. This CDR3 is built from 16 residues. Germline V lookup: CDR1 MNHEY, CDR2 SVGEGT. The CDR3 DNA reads TGTGCCAGCAGTTCCTCTAGCGGGAGTACGTACAATGAGCAGTTCTTC. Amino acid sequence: CASSSSSGSTYNEQFF.

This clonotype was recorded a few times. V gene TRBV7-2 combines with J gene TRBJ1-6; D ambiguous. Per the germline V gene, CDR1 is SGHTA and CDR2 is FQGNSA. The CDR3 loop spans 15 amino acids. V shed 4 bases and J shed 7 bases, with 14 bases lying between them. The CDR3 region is CASSSRRGPNSPLHF. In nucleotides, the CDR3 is TGTGCCAGCAGCTCCCGGAGAGGCCCCAATTCACCCCTCCACTTT. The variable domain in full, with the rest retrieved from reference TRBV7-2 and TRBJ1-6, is GAGVSQSPSNKVTEKGKDVELRCDPISGHTALYWYRQSLGQGLEFLIYFQGNSAPDKSGLPSDRFSAERTGGSVSTLTIQRTQQEDSAVYLCASSSRRGPNSPLHFGNGTRLTVT.

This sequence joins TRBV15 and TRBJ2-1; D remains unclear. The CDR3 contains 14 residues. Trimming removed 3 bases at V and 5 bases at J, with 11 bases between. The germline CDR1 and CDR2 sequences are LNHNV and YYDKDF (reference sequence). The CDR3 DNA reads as TGTGCCACCAGCAGTGTCGACACCCACAATGAGCAGTTCTTC. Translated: CATSSVDTHNEQFF.

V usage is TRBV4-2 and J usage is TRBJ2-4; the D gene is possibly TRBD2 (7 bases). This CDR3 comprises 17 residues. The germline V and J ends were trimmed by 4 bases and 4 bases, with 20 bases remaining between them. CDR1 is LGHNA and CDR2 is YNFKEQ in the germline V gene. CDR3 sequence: CASSPRSGGQAKNIQYF. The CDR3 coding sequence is TGTGCCAGCAGCCCTCGGTCGGGGGGCCAGGCTAAAAACATTCAGTACTTC.

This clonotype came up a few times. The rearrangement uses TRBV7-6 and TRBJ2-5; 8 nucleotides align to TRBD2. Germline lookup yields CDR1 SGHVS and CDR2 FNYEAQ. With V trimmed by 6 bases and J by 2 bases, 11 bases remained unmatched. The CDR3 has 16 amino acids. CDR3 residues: CASRKTAGGQQETQYF. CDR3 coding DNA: TGTGCCAGCAGAAAGACCGCGGGAGGACAGCAAGAGACCCAGTACTTC.

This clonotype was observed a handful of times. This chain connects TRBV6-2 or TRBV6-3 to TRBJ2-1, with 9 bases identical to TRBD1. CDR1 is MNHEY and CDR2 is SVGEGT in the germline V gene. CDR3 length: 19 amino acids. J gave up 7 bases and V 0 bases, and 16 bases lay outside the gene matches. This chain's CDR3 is CASSYSVLRDRAFSNEQFF. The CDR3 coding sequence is TGTGCCAGCAGTTACTCGGTGTTAAGGGACAGGGCCTTTTCTAATGAGCAGTTCTTC.

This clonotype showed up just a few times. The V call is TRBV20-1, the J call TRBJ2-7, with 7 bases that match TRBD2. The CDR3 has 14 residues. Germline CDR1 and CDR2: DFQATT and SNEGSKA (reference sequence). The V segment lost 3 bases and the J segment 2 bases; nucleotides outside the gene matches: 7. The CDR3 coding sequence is TGCAGTGCTAGTGCGGGAGCCCCTGCCTACGAGCAGTACTTC. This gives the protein CSASAGAPAYEQYF.

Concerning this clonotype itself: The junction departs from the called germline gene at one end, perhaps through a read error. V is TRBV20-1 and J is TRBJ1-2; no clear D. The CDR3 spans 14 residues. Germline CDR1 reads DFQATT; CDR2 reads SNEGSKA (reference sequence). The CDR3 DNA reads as TGCTGTGCTCAGGACGGACCTCCTAACTATGGCTACACCTTC. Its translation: CCAQDGPPNYGYTF.

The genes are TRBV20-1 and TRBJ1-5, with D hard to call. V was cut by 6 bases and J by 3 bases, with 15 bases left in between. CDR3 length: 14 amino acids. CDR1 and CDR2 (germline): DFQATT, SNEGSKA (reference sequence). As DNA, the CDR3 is TGCAGTGCAACTACTCCGGGCCCCAATCAGCCCCAGCATTTT. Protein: CSATTPGPNQPQHF.

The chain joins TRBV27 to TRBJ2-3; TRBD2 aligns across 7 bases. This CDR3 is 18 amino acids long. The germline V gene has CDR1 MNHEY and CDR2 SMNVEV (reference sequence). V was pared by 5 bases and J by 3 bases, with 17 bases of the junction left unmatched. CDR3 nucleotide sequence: TGTGCCAGCAGTCCTCTGGGCCCACTGGCGGGGGAAACAGATACGCAGTATTTT. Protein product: CASSPLGPLAGETDTQYF.